This TCR beta chain was identified during a study of T cell repertoires in cytomegalovirus infection. About the research overall: Indications came from public TCR beta signatures; they pointed to CMV infection and to a matching HLA type.

Overall study results and limits: What dominated the ex vivo response were HLA-C-restricted CMV-specific TCR beta clonotypes.

V was pared by 0 bases and J by 0 bases, with 8 bases of the junction left unmatched. Germline lookup yields CDR1 DFQATT and CDR2 SNEGSKA (reference sequence). CDR3 length: 17 amino acids. A note on this clonotype: Its antigen is not known.

TCRdb analysed the reads with MiXCR anew, one entry per CDR3 protein. In the table there are about a million distinct CDR3 sequences, roughly 30% of which are singletons. The sequencing here drew on cultured CD8+ T cells from PBMCs, taken from culture after CMV antigen stimulation. V gene TRBV20-1 combines with J gene TRBJ2-3, with 8 bases identical to TRBD2. This receptor was identified in a human donor in good health (CMV status not recorded). Some clones in this sample may be carry-over from other donors' samples. CDR3 bases: TGCAGTGCTAGAGATCGAAGCGGGAGCTATAGCACAGATACGCAGTATTTT. This codes for CSARDRSGSYSTDTQYF.